Following are 31 T cell receptor beta chains from one sample sequenced in a study of Ad26.COV2.S vaccination and SARS-CoV-2 variants. Measured with immunoSEQ multiplex PCR; TCRdb has only the in-frame clones, and not every one. The data hold about 680,000 clones, with around 90% observed a single time. Treatment meaning: around 19 received Ad26.COV2.S at low or high dose, single or two shots; roughly 5 received placebo; per-sample allocation not given. The study sampled participants on day 63 after the first vaccine or placebo injection. The specimen comprised peripheral blood, sampled in a trial of Ad26.COV2.S vaccine versus placebo. The source of these receptors is a person aged 18 to 59 who received the Ad26.COV2.S COVID-19 vaccine or a placebo.

The count of this clone is one. This chain uses TRBV7-3 with TRBJ2-1; 14 nucleotides align to TRBD2. After removal of 5 bases from V and 6 bases from J, the junction contained 3 bases not matched to a gene. Per the germline V gene, CDR1 is SGHTA and CDR2 is FQGTGA. The CDR3 is 15 residues long. The CDR3 sequence is CASSRTSGGLNEQFF. The CDR3 DNA follows: TGTGCCAGCAGCAGGACTAGCGGGGGGCTCAATGAGCAGTTCTTC.

This chain joins TRBV19 and TRBJ1-1, with D unclear. V lost 5 bases, J lost 3 bases, and 10 bases lay in between. The CDR3 is 13 residues long. In germline, CDR1 is LNHDA, CDR2 SQIVND (reference sequence). CDR3 sequence: CASSPREDTEAFF. The CDR3 DNA reads TGTGCCAGTAGTCCCCGGGAAGACACTGAAGCTTTCTTT.

V is TRBV2 and J is TRBJ2-5; unclear D gene. The V gene lost 1 base and the J gene lost 5 bases, with 14 bases spanning the gap. This CDR3 has 15 residues. Germline values: CDR1 SNHLY, CDR2 FYNNEI. The CDR3 reads CASSEGRTGYETQYF. The CDR3 DNA reads as TGTGCCAGCAGTGAAGGGCGGACGGGCTACGAGACCCAGTACTTC.

This chain uses TRBV7-6 with TRBJ2-7; 8 bases fit TRBD2. The CDR3 has 15 residues. Germline-derived CDR1 and CDR2 are SGHVS and FNYEAQ. V gave up 5 bases and J gave up 0 bases; unmatched junction bases: 6. The CDR3 sequence is CASSRGGTSSYEQYF. CDR3 in DNA: TGTGCCAGCAGCCGCGGGGGGACAAGCTCCTACGAGCAGTACTTC. Together with reference TRBV7-6 and TRBJ2-7, the CDR3 gives the full variable domain: GAGVSQSPRYKVTKRGQDVALRCDPISGHVSLYWYRQALGQGPEFLTYFNYEAQQDKSGLPNDRFSAERPEGSISTLTIQRTEQRDSAMYRCASSRGGTSSYEQYFGPGTRLTVT.

The chain uses TRBV29-1 and TRBJ1-1; TRBD1 is a possible D gene (6 bases). V lost 2 bases and J 6 bases, leaving 13 bases between the germline ends. The CDR3 totals 13 residues. Germline loops: CDR1 SQVTM, CDR2 ANQGSEA. CDR3 bases: TGCAGCGTTGAAACTACAGGGTACGCTGAAGCTTTCTTT. It is translated as CSVETTGYAEAFF.

J is TRBJ2-1 and V is TRBV5-1; 7 nucleotides line up with TRBD1. With V trimmed by 1 base and J by 3 bases, 1 base remained unmatched. Germline V lookup: CDR1 SGHRS, CDR2 YFSETQ. The CDR3 has 14 amino acids. Here the CDR3 reads CASSLQGDYNEQFF. CDR3 in DNA: TGCGCCAGCAGCTTGCAGGGGGACTACAATGAGCAGTTCTTC.

The rearrangement joins TRBV5-1 to TRBJ2-1; TRBD1 matches 10 bases. The CDR3 totals 15 residues. J gave up 4 bases and V 0 bases, and 1 base lay outside the gene matches. Germline CDR1 and CDR2: SGHRS and YFSETQ. The CDR3, as DNA: TGCGCCAGCAGCTTGGGGACAGGGGGGTACAATGAGCAGTTCTTC. This sequence encodes CASSLGTGGYNEQFF.

The sample holds one count of this clone. The rearrangement uses TRBV30 and TRBJ2-1, with 8 bases fitting TRBD2. Germline CDR1 and CDR2: GTSNPN and SVGIG (reference sequence). With 4 bases clipped from V and 7 bases from J, the junction kept 3 bases outside the gene matches. CDR3 length equals 12 residues. The CDR3 loop is CAWTGGGNEQFF. The CDR3 DNA reads as TGTGCCTGGACGGGGGGGGGAAATGAGCAGTTCTTC. The entire variable domain, with the rest obtained from reference TRBV30 and TRBJ2-1, is as follows: SQTIHQWPATLVQPVGSPLSLECTVEGTSNPNLYWYRQAAGRGLQLLFYSVGIGQISSEVPQNLSASRPQDRQFILSSKKLLLSDSGFYLCAWTGGGNEQFFGPGTRLTVL.

CDR3 DNA: TGTGCCTGGAGTGTTGGGCTAGCGGGAGAGCTTGAGCAGTACTTC. It codes for CAWSVGLAGELEQYF. The chain joins TRBV30 to TRBJ2-5; 10 nucleotides align to TRBD2. This CDR3 is built from 15 residues. Trimming cost V 0 bases and J 11 bases; bases outside gene matches: 12. From germline, CDR1 is GTSNPN and CDR2 SVGIG (reference sequence).

Notes on this clone: Other DNA sequences in this sample translate to the same CDR3. V usage is TRBV11-2 and J usage is TRBJ2-1; tentatively, D is TRBD2 (6 bases). There are 15 residues in the CDR3. Germline CDR1 is SGHAT and CDR2 is FQNNGV. Trimming left V 1 base short and J 0 bases short, with 7 bases between. The CDR3 sequence: CASSLVGGSYNEQFF. CDR3 bases: TGTGCCAGCAGCTTAGTCGGGGGCTCCTACAATGAGCAGTTCTTC.

This sequence joins TRBV29-1 and TRBJ2-7; TRBD2 matches at 8 bases. The CDR3 has 13 amino acids. V dropped 4 bases and J dropped 2; count of bases not matched to a gene: 4. Germline V CDR1 and CDR2: SQVTM, ANQGSEA. CDR3 loop: CSVVGGRPYEQYF. CDR3 bases: TGCAGCGTTGTCGGCGGGAGGCCCTACGAGCAGTACTTC.

The chain uses TRBV4-2 and TRBJ1-6; no reliable D call. The V end lost 1 base, the J end lost 16 bases, and 29 bases lay between the germline ends. The CDR3 extends over 18 amino acids. The germline V gene encodes CDR1 LGHNA and CDR2 YNFKEQ. In DNA, the CDR3 is TGTGCCAGCAGCCAAGCTCCGGGAGGCCTTACTCTCTCCTTTCTGCTCCACTTT. It codes for CASSQAPGGLTLSFLLHF.

Worth noting for this clone: Other DNA sequences of this sample code for an identical CDR3. The V and J genes are TRBV18 and TRBJ1-1; maybe TRBD1 (6 bases). Germline V gene data show CDR1 as KGHSH and CDR2 as LQKENI. This CDR3 region has 13 residues. With 4 bases removed from V and 2 bases from J, the gap between germline ends came to 8 bases. The CDR3 DNA follows: TGTGCCAGCTCACGGGGGCCAAACACTGAAGCTTTCTTT. Its protein product is CASSRGPNTEAFF.

Here the CDR3 DNA reads TGCGCCAGCAGCTTGGCCGCTAGCGGGATCGTCGCAGATACGCAGTATTTT. Translation: CASSLAASGIVADTQYF. V gene TRBV5-1 combines with J gene TRBJ2-3, with 9 bases that match TRBD2. Trimming removed 0 bases from V and 4 bases from J; junction bases left unmatched: 9. CDR3 length: 17 amino acids. Per the germline V gene, CDR1 is SGHRS and CDR2 is YFSETQ.

The chain joins TRBV3-1 (or the pseudogene TRBV3-2) to TRBJ1-1; D remains unclear. The CDR3 is 14 amino acids. The ends were cut back, 0 bases at V and 4 bases at J, with 9 bases in the middle. CDR1 and CDR2 (germline): LGHDT, YNNKEL (reference sequence). The CDR3 sequence is CASSQDLKGTEAFF. The CDR3 DNA follows: TGTGCCAGCAGCCAAGATCTAAAAGGCACTGAAGCTTTCTTT.

As regards this clone: Other DNA sequences in the same sample also yield this CDR3. The rearrangement uses TRBV7-2 and TRBJ1-5; no clear D gene. Trimming removed 1 base from V and 4 bases from J, with 2 bases in between. Germline CDR1 and CDR2: SGHTA and FQGNSA. The CDR3 consists of 12 residues. CDR3 sequence reads: CASSLGNQPQHF. The CDR3 DNA reads as TGTGCCAGCAGCTTAGGTAATCAGCCCCAGCATTTT.

V is TRBV12-5 and J is TRBJ1-3; D not resolved. Germline V gene data show CDR1 as LGHNT and CDR2 as FRNRAP. Deletions cut 1 base from V and 0 bases from J, with 4 bases between. The CDR3 consists of 14 residues. In DNA, the CDR3 is TGTGCTAGTGGTTTGGATAGCTCTGGAAACACCATATATTTT. This codes for CASGLDSSGNTIYF.

This rearrangement joins TRBV4-1 to TRBJ1-4; D is possibly TRBD1 (6 bases). Trimming left V 0 bases short and J 7 bases short, with 18 bases between. Germline V gives CDR1 MGHRA, CDR2 YSYEKL. The CDR3 runs to 17 residues. The CDR3 reads CASSQEIGTGRSEKLFF. For the CDR3, the DNA is TGCGCCAGCAGCCAAGAAATTGGAACAGGGAGGAGTGAAAAACTGTTTTTT.

This clone was counted once. V gene TRBV10-3 combines with J gene TRBJ2-5; 7 bases are shared with TRBD1. The CDR3 covers 13 residues. Trimming cost V 9 bases and J 2 bases; bases outside gene matches: 6. Germline V gene data show CDR1 as ENHRY and CDR2 as SYGVKD. CDR3 in DNA: TGTGCCATTAACAGGGGCCAGCAAGAGACCCAGTACTTC. Translating it yields CAINRGQQETQYF.

V is TRBV7-2 and J is TRBJ2-7; D is unclear. V was pared by 5 bases and J by 6 bases, with 23 bases between. CDR3 length: 16 residues. Germline CDR1 and CDR2: SGHTA and FQGNSA. The CDR3 DNA reads as TGTGCCAGCAGCCTAGAACGTCCGGTACGGGCCTCCGAGCAGTACTTC. It yields the protein CASSLERPVRASEQYF.

The V call is TRBV9, the J call TRBJ2-1, with D tentatively TRBD1 or TRBD2 (5 bases each). The germline V and J ends were trimmed by 0 bases and 2 bases, with 9 bases remaining between them. The CDR3 runs to 15 residues. In germline, CDR1 is SGDLS, CDR2 YYNGEE. CDR3 residues: CASSVEEGPYNEQFF. The DNA of the CDR3 is TGTGCCAGCAGCGTAGAAGAGGGACCCTACAATGAGCAGTTCTTC.

The chain couples TRBV5-6 to TRBJ2-7; maybe TRBD1 (5 bases). This CDR3 has 16 residues. The V gene lost 0 bases and the J gene lost 1 base, with 14 bases spanning the gap. Germline V gives CDR1 SGHDT, CDR2 YYEEEE. CDR3 coding DNA: TGTGCCAGCAGCTTGGTTAGTACAGGCCGTTCCTACGAGCAGTACTTC. The encoded protein is CASSLVSTGRSYEQYF.

The chain is built from TRBV18 and TRBJ1-5; D gene uncertain. V was cut by 3 bases and J by 6 bases, with 9 bases left in between. CDR3 size: 13 residues. Germline values: CDR1 KGHSH, CDR2 LQKENI. The CDR3 nucleotides read TGTGCCAGCTCACCTGAGAGGTTTCAGCCCCAGCATTTT. The encoded protein is CASSPERFQPQHF.

The chain couples TRBV30 to TRBJ2-1; D remains ambiguous. The CDR3 has 13 residues. Trimming cost V 2 bases and J 10 bases, with 15 bases left between them. Per germline, CDR1 GTSNPN and CDR2 SVGIG (reference sequence). CDR3 DNA: TGTGCCTGGAGTCTCCGACCCCAGTCCGAGCAGTTCTTC. Its protein product is CAWSLRPQSEQFF.

The chain carries TRBV19 and TRBJ2-7; TRBD1 agrees at 9 bases. This CDR3 region has 15 residues. Germline V CDR1 and CDR2: LNHDA, SQIVND (reference sequence). V lost 5 bases and J lost 2; bases outside the gene matches: 7. The CDR3 sequence: CASSVDRGLTYEQYF. The DNA for the CDR3 is TGTGCCAGTAGTGTGGACAGGGGCCTTACCTACGAGCAGTACTTC.

The rearrangement links TRBV27 to TRBJ2-7, with 10 bases fitting TRBD1. The CDR3 has 16 residues. Germline V gene sequence: CDR1 MNHEY, CDR2 SMNVEV (reference sequence). V lost 1 base, J lost 3 bases, and 6 bases stayed unmatched. The CDR3 region has the DNA TGTGCCAGCAGTTTATTAGGGACAGGGGAAGGCTACGAGCAGTACTTC. Protein sequence: CASSLLGTGEGYEQYF.

This chain connects TRBV5-5 to TRBJ2-3; 9 nucleotides agree with TRBD1. The CDR3 length is 18 residues. After removal of 4 bases from V and 3 bases from J, the junction contained 15 bases not matched to a gene. Germline V CDR1 and CDR2: SGHKS, YYEKEE (reference sequence). CDR3 nucleotides: TGTGCCAGCAGCATAACAGCCTCCGGGACAGGGTGGACAGATACGCAGTATTTT. This gives the protein CASSITASGTGWTDTQYF.

The chain combines TRBV10-3 with TRBJ1-1; 9 positions agree with TRBD1. The CDR3 sequence is 16 residues long. V trimming: 0 bases; J trimming: 1 base; junction bases outside the gene matches: 3. Germline CDR1 is ENHRY and CDR2 is SYGVKD. CDR3 in DNA: TGTGCCATCAGTGAGTCCAAGGGACAGGGGAACACTGAAGCTTTCTTT. This translates into CAISESKGQGNTEAFF.

J is TRBJ2-6 and V is TRBV7-9, with D unresolved. Germline V gene sequence: CDR1 SEHNR, CDR2 FQNEAQ (reference sequence). V lost 2 bases to trimming and J lost 2 bases, with 10 bases between them. The CDR3 is 16 amino acids. The CDR3 loop reads CASSLRQDPGANVLTF. DNA for the CDR3: TGTGCCAGCAGCTTAAGGCAGGATCCTGGGGCCAACGTCCTGACTTTC.

The V gene is TRBV10-3, the J gene TRBJ1-4; D uncertain. This CDR3 is built from 14 residues. Per germline, CDR1 ENHRY and CDR2 SYGVKD. The V and J ends lost 2 bases and 2 bases respectively, with 6 bases between them. DNA for the CDR3: TGTGCCATCAGTGAGGGCAGTACTAATGAAAAACTGTTTTTT. This codes for CAISEGSTNEKLFF.

The rearrangement joins TRBV11-3 to TRBJ2-1; 13 bases map to TRBD2. The CDR3 has 15 residues. With 5 bases clipped from V and 8 bases from J, the junction kept 6 bases outside the gene matches. Germline V gene sequence: CDR1 SGHNT, CDR2 YENEEA. CDR3 bases: TGTGCCAGCAGCCTTAATGGACTAGCGGGAGATGAGCAGTTCTTC. Protein: CASSLNGLAGDEQFF. The entire variable domain, with the rest obtained from reference TRBV11-3 and TRBJ2-1, is as follows: EAGVVQSPRYKIIEKKQPVAFWCNPISGHNTLYWYLQNLGQGPELLIRYENEEAVDDSQLPKDRFSAERLKGVDSTLKIQPAELGDSAVYLCASSLNGLAGDEQFFGPGTRLTVL.